These T cell receptor beta chains were read from a single sample in a study of regulatory T cells in long-lasting Graves disease. MiXCR was run by TCRdb on the multiplex PCR reads, yielding one entry per CDR3 protein. Of approximately 290,000 distinct CDR3 sequences detected, roughly a fifth appear once; the ten largest clones hold just over 55%. The sequences come from peripheral blood mononuclear cells (PBMCs), collected when the disease was refractory, from a patient treated with antithyroid drugs. Receptors originate from a female donor with Graves disease. CDR3s include the opening cysteine and the closing phenylalanine or tryptophan. The D gene is left open where the match is weak.

v_call	cdr3_length	d_call	j_call	cdr3_aa
TRBV30	13	NA	TRBJ1-1	CAGRDNRNTEAFF
TRBV9	13	NA	TRBJ1-1	CASSLLAVSEAFF
TRBV7-2	13	TRBD2	TRBJ2-7	CASSSGTTYEQYF
TRBV6-1	13	NA	TRBJ2-4	CASSAPGLNIQYF
TRBV7-2	16	TRBD1	TRBJ1-6	CASSLVITGGNSPLHF
TRBV20-1	13	TRBD1	TRBJ2-5	CSARTPLTGGPYF
TRBV19	15	TRBD1	TRBJ1-5	CASTLTGGGNQPQHF
TRBV10-3	14	TRBD2	TRBJ2-7	CAIRGLAGVGEQYF
TRBV6-2/TRBV6-3	15	NA	TRBJ2-3	CASSAQGKGTDTQYF
TRBV20-1	13	NA	TRBJ2-2	CSARTVNTGELFF
TRBV9	12	NA	TRBJ2-2	CASSGIGGELFF
TRBV6-2/TRBV6-3	11	NA	TRBJ1-2	CATLENYGYTF
TRBV14	15	TRBD1	TRBJ2-7	CASSQADRGFYEQYF
TRBV27	15	TRBD1	TRBJ2-7	CASRKVYRGGYEQYF
TRBV7-8	14	NA	TRBJ2-3	CASSVDSRSHTQYF
TRBV7-6	14	NA	TRBJ1-1	CASSASRTDTEAFF
TRBV20-1	11	TRBD1	TRBJ2-7	CSAGTGGEQYF
TRBV7-2	13	NA	TRBJ2-5	CASSFARQETQYF
TRBV6-1	15	NA	TRBJ1-2	CATRTSMDSDYGYTF
TRBV7-2	15	NA	TRBJ1-1	CASSLGQNPVIEAFF
TRBV4-3	14	NA	TRBJ2-5	CASSQVRGQETQYF
TRBV6-5	17	NA	TRBJ1-5	CASSYVGGGRSNQPQHF
TRBV5-1	12	NA	TRBJ1-1	CASSLRGTGLFF
TRBV27	14	NA	TRBJ1-1	CASKFRGAYTEAFF
TRBV28	12	NA	TRBJ1-2	CASTTAAYGYTF
TRBV30	18	TRBD2	TRBJ2-5	CAWSPGTSGVIPPETQYF
TRBV7-2	15	NA	TRBJ2-2	CASSSRDIHTGELFF
TRBV7-9	17	NA	TRBJ2-5	CASSPRGMPGHRETRYF
TRBV11-2	14	NA	TRBJ2-3	CASSFSPGTDTQYF
TRBV10-3	12	NA	TRBJ2-7	CAIAQTFNEQYF
TRBV30	16	TRBD2	TRBJ2-5	CAWSALAGGPQGTQYF
TRBV28	13	NA	TRBJ2-2	CASSLNRAWELFF
TRBV5-1	18	TRBD1	TRBJ2-5	CASSLLPPGQGAQETQYF
TRBV7-2	13	NA	TRBJ2-7	CASRTDGSYEQYF
TRBV6-1	16	NA	TRBJ2-1	CASKNAVGFDYNEQFF